This section outlines one TCR beta chain sequence together with its context. CDR1 and CDR2 from the germline V gene are SGHNT and YYREEE (reference sequence). CDR3 size: 16 residues. Losses at the gene ends were 6 bases for V and 6 bases for J; bases not matched to a gene: 10. Here immunoSEQ multiplex PCR was the method, and the copy in TCRdb shows in-frame clones only, minus some. This sample carries around 730,000 clones, approximately 83% of them seen once, and the ten largest clones take under 0.012%. This specimen comes from a study of shared T cell receptors in the human thymus. The sample also formed part of further work on human thymus T cells. As that study records: Related research described thymic repertoires that were highly overlapping among unrelated individuals.

The rearrangement joins TRBV5-4 to TRBJ1-6, with 9 bases matching TRBD1. This receptor was obtained from a girl younger than two with a congenital heart defect. The sample was thymocytes. CDR3 bases: TGTGCCAGCACCAAGGGACAGGGAGCGGGTAATTCACCCCTCCACTTT. Translated, it gives CASTKGQGAGNSPLHF.